This TCR beta chain appears in the sequencing data of a study of cytomegalovirus exposure and HLA in healthy donors. Findings and caveats of the study: Rare sequences made up most TCRs, while some public TCRs were found in many donors. Accurate prediction of HLA-A and HLA-B alleles (for most subjects) was reportedly achieved from TCR beta sequences. Sequencing likely caused a cluster of highly shared sequence variants.

The PCR made use of 60 Vbeta and 13 Jbeta primers. Clones were read by immunoSEQ multiplex PCR, and TCRdb kept only the in-frame ones, dropping some. The sample gives about 140,000 clones, 70% to 80% of which show up once; under 4.5% is in the top ten. As for this clone: Its antigen is as yet unknown.

The source material was PBMCs. This clonotype was obtained from a man between 18 and 35 years old in good health and CMV-seronegative.

The CDR3 sequence is CSVSDRGYTEAFF. The CDR3 nucleotides are TGCAGCGTCTCGGACAGGGGGTACACTGAAGCTTTCTTT. The rearrangement uses TRBV29-1 and TRBJ1-1, with 10 bases matching TRBD1. Germline CDR1 reads SQVTM; CDR2 reads ANQGSEA. The CDR3 is 13 amino acids. V shed 6 bases and J 3 bases; nucleotides not matched to a gene: 4.